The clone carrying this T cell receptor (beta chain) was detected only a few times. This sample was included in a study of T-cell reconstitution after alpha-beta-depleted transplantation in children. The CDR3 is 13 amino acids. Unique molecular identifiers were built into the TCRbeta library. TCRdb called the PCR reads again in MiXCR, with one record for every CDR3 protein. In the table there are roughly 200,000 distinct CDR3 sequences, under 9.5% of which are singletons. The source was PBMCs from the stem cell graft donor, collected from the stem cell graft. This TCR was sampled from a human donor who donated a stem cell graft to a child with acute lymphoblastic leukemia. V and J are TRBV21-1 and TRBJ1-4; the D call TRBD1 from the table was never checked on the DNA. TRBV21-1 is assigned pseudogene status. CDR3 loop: CARGQPAGEKLFF. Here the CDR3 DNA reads TGTGCCAGAGGACAGCCGGCAGGTGAAAAACTGTTTTTT.